This T cell receptor (beta chain) stems from a study of blood T cell repertoires in COVID-19. Study background: Researchers got acute and convalescent COVID-19 samples from the United States, Italy and Spain. Nucleic acid was either cDNA or gDNA, and it came from T cells, B-cell-depleted T cells, or PBMCs.

Germline V gene sequence: CDR1 KGHDR, CDR2 SFDVKD. The ends lost 4 bases at V and 11 bases at J; junction bases unmatched: 6. This CDR3 region has 12 residues. Seattle participants joined during active infection and were tracked over time. Source study methods: Cell counts per sample came from amplifying reference gene primers. The protocol was immunoSEQ multiplex PCR, while the TCRdb copy is restricted to in-frame clones and leaves out a portion. V, J and clone size are those of that table, while D and trimming were read from the DNA. The table has about 220,000 clones, about 81% seen once. Sample: peripheral blood. This clonotype was sampled from a woman in her 70s with COVID-19, enrolled during active disease. The rearrangement joins TRBV24-1 to TRBJ1-2; 7 bases map to TRBD1. The CDR3 bases are TGTGCCACCAGTGACTTAGGACAGGCGTACACCTTC. Translated: CATSDLGQAYTF.